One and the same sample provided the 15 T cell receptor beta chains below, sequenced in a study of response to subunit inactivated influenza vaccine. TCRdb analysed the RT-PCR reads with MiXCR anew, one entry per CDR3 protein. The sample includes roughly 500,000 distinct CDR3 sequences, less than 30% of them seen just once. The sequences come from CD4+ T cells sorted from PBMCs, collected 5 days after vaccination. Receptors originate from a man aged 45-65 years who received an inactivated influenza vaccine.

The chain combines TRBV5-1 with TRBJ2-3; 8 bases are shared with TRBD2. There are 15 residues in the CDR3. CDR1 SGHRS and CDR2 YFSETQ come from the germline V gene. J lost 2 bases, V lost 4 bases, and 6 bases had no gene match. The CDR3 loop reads CASSLSGAITDTQYF. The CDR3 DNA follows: TGCGCCAGCAGCCTTAGCGGGGCGATCACAGATACGCAGTATTTT.

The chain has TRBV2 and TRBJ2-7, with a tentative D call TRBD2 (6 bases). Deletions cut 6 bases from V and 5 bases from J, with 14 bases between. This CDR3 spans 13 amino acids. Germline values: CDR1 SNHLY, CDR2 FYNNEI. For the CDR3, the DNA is TGTGCCAGCAGCGGGGACTCCACCCACGAGCAGTACTTC. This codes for CASSGDSTHEQYF.

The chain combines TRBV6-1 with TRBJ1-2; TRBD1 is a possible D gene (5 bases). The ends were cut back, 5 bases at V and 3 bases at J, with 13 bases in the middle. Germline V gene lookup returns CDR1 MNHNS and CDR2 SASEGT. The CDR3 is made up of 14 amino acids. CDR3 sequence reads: CASSPRLGDYGYTF. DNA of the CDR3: TGTGCCAGCAGTCCAAGACTAGGGGACTATGGCTACACCTTC.

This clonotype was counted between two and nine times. CDR3 in amino acids: CASSEGGSGYTF. The CDR3 coding sequence is TGTGCCAGCAGTGAAGGGGGGAGCGGCTACACCTTC. The gene calls are TRBV6-1 and TRBJ1-2; D is perhaps TRBD1 (5 bases). Trimming removed 1 base at V and 8 bases at J, with 8 bases between. Germline CDR1 and CDR2: MNHNS and SASEGT. This CDR3 is 12 amino acids long.

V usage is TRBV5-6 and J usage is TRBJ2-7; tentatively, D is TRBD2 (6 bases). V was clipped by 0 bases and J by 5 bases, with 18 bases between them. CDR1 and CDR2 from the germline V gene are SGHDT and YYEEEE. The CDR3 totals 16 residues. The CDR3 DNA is TGTGCCAGCAGCTTGGCCCCACTAGCCGGTACTGACGAGCAGTACTTC. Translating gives CASSLAPLAGTDEQYF.

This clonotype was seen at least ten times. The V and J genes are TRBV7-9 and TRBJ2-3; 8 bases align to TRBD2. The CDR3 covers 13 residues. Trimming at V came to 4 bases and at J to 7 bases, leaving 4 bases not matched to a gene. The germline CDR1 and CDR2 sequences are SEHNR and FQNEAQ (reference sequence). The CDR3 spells CASSSTSVYTQYF. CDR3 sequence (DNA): TGTGCCAGCAGCTCGACTAGCGTGTATACGCAGTATTTT.

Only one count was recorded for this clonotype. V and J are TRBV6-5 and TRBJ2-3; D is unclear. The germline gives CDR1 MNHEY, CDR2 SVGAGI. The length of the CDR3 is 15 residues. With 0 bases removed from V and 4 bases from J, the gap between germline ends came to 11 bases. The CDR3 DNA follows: TGTGCCAGCAGTTACTCGAATCAAGGACCAGATACGCAGTATTTT. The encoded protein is CASSYSNQGPDTQYF.

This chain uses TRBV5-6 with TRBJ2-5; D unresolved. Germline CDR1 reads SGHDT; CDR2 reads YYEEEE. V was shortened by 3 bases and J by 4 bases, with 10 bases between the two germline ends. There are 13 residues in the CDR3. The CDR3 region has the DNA TGTGCCAGCAGCTGGGTATGGTTAGAGACCCAGTACTTC. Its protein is CASSWVWLETQYF.

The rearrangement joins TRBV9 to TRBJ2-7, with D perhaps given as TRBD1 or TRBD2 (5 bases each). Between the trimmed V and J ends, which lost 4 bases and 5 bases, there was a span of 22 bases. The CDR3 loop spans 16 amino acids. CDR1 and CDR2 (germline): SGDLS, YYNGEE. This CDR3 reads CASSPGAPTAVHEQYF. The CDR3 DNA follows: TGTGCCAGCAGCCCCGGGGCTCCGACGGCCGTCCACGAGCAGTACTTC.

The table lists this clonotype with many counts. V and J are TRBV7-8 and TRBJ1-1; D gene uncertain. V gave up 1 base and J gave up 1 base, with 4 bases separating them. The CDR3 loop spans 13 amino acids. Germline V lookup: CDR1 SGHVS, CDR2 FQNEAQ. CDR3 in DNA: TGTGCCAGCAGCTTAGTCAAGAACACTGAAGCTTTCTTT. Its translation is CASSLVKNTEAFF.

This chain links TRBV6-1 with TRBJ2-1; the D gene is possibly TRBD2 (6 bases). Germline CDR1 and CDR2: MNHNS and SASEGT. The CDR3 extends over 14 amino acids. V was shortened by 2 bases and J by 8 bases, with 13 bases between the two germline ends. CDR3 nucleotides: TGTGCCAGCAGTGAAAATGGCGGAGGGTATGAGCAGTTCTTC. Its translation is CASSENGGGYEQFF.

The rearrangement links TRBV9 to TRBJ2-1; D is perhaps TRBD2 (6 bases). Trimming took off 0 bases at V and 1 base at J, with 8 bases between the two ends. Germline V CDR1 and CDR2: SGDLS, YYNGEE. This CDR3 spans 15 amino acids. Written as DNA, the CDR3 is TGTGCCAGCAGCGTAGTGGAGGGTTCCTACAATGAGCAGTTCTTC. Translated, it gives CASSVVEGSYNEQFF.

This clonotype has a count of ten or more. This CDR3 reads CASSFSSYEQYF. The CDR3 DNA sequence: TGTGCCAGCAGCTTTAGCTCCTACGAGCAGTACTTC. The rearrangement joins TRBV7-9 to TRBJ2-7; D gene unclear. Germline V gene sequence: CDR1 SEHNR, CDR2 FQNEAQ (reference sequence). The CDR3 runs 12 residues. V dropped 3 bases and J dropped 0 bases, with 3 bases sitting between them.

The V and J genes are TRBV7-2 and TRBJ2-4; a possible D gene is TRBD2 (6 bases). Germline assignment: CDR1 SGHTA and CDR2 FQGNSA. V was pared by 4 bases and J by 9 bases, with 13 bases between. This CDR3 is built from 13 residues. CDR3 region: CASSSSGFSIQYF. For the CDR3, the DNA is TGTGCCAGCAGCTCCAGCGGGTTTAGCATTCAGTACTTC. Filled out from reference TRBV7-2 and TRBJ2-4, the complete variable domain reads GAGVSQSPSNKVTEKGKDVELRCDPISGHTALYWYRQSLGQGLEFLIYFQGNSAPDKSGLPSDRFSAERTGGSVSTLTIQRTQQEDSAVYLCASSSSGFSIQYFGAGTRLSVL.

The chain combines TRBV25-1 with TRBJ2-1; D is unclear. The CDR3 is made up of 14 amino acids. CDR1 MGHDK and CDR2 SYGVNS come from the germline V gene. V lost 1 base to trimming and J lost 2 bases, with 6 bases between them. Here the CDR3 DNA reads TGTGCCAGCAGTGAATCCGGACCCTACAATGAGCAGTTCTTC. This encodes CASSESGPYNEQFF.